What follows are 2 T cell receptor beta chains derived from one specimen sequenced in a study of CD4 T cells in relation to SARS-CoV-2 and coronaviruses. Before the COVID-19 pandemic, during about 2011-2019, CD4+ T cells were taken from unexposed donors. CD4+ T cells were isolated from the cells after about 11 days of culture. For these TCRs, the target antigens are not known. Sequencing was performed with immunoSEQ multiplex PCR; in TCRdb, only in-frame clones are kept and a portion is missing. The data show over 20,000 clones, 73% seen once. Sequenced input: CD4+ T cells from PBMCs, cultured in vitro. The receptors here all came from a human donor in good health.

The chain couples TRBV4-1 to TRBJ1-6; TRBD1 matches at 7 bases. Per the germline V gene, CDR1 is MGHRA and CDR2 is YSYEKL. The CDR3 spans 16 residues. J was trimmed by 13 bases and V by 1 base; bases with no gene match: 13. The DNA for the CDR3 is TGCGCCAGCAGCCAAGTATTAGACAGGGCCATTAACCCCCTCCACTTT. Translation gives CASSQVLDRAINPLHF.

The chain joins TRBV9 to TRBJ1-1, with TRBD1 identical over 7 bases. Germline CDR1 and CDR2: SGDLS and YYNGEE. The CDR3 length is 17 residues. Trimming cost V 3 bases and J 8 bases; bases outside gene matches: 19. The CDR3 nucleotides read TGTGCCAGCAGCGAGGGCCCAGTTGGCAGGGGGAATAGGGAAGCTTTCTTT. This gives the protein CASSEGPVGRGNREAFF.